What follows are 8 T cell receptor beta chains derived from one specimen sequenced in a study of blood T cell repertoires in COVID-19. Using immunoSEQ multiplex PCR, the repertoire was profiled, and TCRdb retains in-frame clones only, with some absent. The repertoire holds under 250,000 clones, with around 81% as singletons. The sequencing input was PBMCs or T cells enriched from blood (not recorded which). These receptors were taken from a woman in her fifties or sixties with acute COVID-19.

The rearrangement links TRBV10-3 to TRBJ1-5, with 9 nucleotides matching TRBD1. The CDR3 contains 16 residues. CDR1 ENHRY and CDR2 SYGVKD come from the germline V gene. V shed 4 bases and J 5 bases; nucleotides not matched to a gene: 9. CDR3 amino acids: CAISGLDRGDHQPQHF. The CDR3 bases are TGTGCCATCAGTGGGCTCGACAGGGGGGACCATCAGCCCCAGCATTTT.

CDR3 in DNA: TGTGCCAGCAGGCGGCAAGAGAACACTGAAGCTTTCTTT. Translated, it gives CASRRQENTEAFF. This rearrangement joins TRBV6-4 to TRBJ1-1, with D unresolved. The CDR3 extends over 13 amino acids. The germline V gene encodes CDR1 MRHNA and CDR2 SNTAGT. Trimming stripped 6 bases from V and 1 base from J, with 9 bases between.

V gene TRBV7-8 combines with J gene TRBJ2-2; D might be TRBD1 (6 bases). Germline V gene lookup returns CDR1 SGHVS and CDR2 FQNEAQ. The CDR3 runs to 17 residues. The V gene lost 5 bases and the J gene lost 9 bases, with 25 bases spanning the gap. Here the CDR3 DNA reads TGTGCCAGCAGCCCACGTATCCCAGGGGCTGACGCGCGGGAGCTGTTTTTT. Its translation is CASSPRIPGADARELFF.

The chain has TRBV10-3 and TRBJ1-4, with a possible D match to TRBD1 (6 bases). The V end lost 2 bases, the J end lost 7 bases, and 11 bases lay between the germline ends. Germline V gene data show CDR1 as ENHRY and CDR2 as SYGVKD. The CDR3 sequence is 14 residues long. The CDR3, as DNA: TGTGCCATCAGTGAGGGGGGGGCTAGTGAAAAACTGTTTTTT. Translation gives CAISEGGASEKLFF.

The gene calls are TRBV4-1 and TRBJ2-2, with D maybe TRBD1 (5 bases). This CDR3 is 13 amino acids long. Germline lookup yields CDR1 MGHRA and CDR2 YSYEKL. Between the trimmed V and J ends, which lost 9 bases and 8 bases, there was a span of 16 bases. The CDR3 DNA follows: TGCGCCAGTAGGGGTTTGGGGTCAGGGGAGCTGTTTTTT. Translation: CASRGLGSGELFF.

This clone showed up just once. CDR3 in amino acids: CASSLGQGTGETQYF. As DNA, the CDR3 is TGCGCCAGCAGCTTGGGGCAGGGGACCGGGGAGACCCAGTACTTC. The chain couples TRBV5-1 to TRBJ2-5, with a tentative D call TRBD1 (6 bases). Deletions cut 0 bases from V and 5 bases from J, with 14 bases between. This CDR3 spans 15 amino acids. In germline, CDR1 is SGHRS, CDR2 YFSETQ.

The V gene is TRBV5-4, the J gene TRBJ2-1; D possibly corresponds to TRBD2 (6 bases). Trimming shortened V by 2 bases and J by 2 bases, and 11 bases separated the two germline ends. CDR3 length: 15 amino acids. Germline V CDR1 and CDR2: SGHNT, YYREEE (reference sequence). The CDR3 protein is CASSFGGDAYNEQFF. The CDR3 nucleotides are TGTGCCAGCAGCTTCGGCGGGGACGCCTACAATGAGCAGTTCTTC.

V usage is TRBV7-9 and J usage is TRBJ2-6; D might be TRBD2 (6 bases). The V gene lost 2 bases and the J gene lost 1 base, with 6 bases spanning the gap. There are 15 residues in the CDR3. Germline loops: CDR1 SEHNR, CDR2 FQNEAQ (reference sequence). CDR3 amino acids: CASSLRESGANVLTF. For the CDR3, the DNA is TGTGCCAGCAGCTTACGGGAGTCTGGGGCCAACGTCCTGACTTTC.